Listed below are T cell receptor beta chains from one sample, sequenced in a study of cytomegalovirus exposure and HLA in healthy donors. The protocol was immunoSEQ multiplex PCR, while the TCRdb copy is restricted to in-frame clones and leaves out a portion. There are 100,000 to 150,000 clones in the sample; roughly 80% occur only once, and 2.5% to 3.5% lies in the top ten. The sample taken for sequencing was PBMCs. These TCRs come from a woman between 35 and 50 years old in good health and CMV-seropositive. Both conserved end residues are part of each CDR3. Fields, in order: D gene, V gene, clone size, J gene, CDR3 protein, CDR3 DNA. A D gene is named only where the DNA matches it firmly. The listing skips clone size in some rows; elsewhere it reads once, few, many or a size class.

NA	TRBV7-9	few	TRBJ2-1	CASSLLDRSYNEQFF	TGTGCCAGCAGCCTACTGGACAGAAGTTACAATGAGCAGTTCTTC
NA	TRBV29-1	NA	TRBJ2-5	CSVGAETQYF	TGCAGCGTTGGGGCGGAGACCCAGTACTTC
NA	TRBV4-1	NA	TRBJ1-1	CASTSRQGTPEAFF	TGCGCCAGCACCTCCCGCCAGGGGACCCCTGAAGCTTTCTTT
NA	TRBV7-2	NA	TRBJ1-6	CASSPRSDSRPPLHF	TGTGCCAGCAGCCCTCGGTCCGACTCGAGGCCACCCCTCCACTTT
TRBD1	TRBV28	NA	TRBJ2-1	CASSLSDRAHNEQFF	TGTGCCAGCAGTTTGTCGGACAGGGCTCACAATGAGCAGTTCTTC
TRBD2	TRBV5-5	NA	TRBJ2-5	CASSWGLAGTETQYF	TGTGCCAGCAGCTGGGGACTAGCGGGGACGGAGACCCAGTACTTC
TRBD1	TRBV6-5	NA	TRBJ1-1	CASSPDRGGDTEAFF	TGTGCCAGCAGCCCAGACAGGGGTGGTGACACTGAAGCTTTCTTT
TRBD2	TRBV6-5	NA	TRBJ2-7	CASSYAASGLSWEQYF	TGTGCCAGCAGTTACGCGGCTAGCGGCCTTTCTTGGGAGCAGTACTTC
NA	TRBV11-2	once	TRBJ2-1	CASSLVAHYNEQFF	TGTGCCAGCAGCTTAGTCGCACACTACAATGAGCAGTTCTTC
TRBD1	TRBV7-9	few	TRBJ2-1	CASSLGTASGGNNEQFF	TGTGCCAGCAGCTTAGGGACAGCTTCAGGGGGAAACAATGAGCAGTTCTTC
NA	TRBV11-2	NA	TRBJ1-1	CASSLGMGGAFF	TGTGCCAGCAGCTTAGGTATGGGGGGAGCTTTCTTT
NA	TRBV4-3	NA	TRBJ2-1	CASSQDIGGIGEQFF	TGCGCCAGCAGCCAAGATATTGGCGGGATCGGTGAGCAGTTCTTC
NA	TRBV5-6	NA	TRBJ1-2	CASSGGSSKGYGYTF	TGTGCCAGCAGCGGCGGATCTAGCAAAGGCTATGGCTACACCTTC
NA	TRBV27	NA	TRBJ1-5	CASSKQGWNQPQHF	TGTGCCAGCAGTAAACAGGGATGGAATCAGCCCCAGCATTTT
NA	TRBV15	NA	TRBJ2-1	CATSRDQGIQFF	TGTGCCACCAGCAGAGATCAGGGGATTCAGTTCTTC
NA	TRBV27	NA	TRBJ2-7	CASSPRGNSYEQYF	TGTGCCAGCAGCCCTCGGGGGAACTCCTACGAGCAGTACTTC
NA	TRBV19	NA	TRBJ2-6	CATGPGANVLTF	TGTGCCACAGGTCCCGGGGCCAACGTCCTGACTTTC
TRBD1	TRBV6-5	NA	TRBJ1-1	CASGQGKDTEAFF	TGTGCCAGCGGACAGGGGAAGGACACTGAAGCTTTCTTT
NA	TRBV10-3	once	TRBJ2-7	CAISEQGGYEQYF	TGTGCCATCAGTGAACAGGGGGGGTACGAGCAGTACTTC
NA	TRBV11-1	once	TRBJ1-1	CASRQRQAEGAFF	TGTGCCAGCAGACAGCGACAGGCCGAAGGGGCTTTCTTT
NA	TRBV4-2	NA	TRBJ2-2	CASSQDMGGGPNTGELFF	TGTGCCAGCAGCCAAGATATGGGGGGGGGCCCTAACACCGGGGAGCTGTTTTTT
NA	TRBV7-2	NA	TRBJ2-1	CASSLDRPNEQFF	TGTGCCAGCAGCTTAGACAGGCCCAATGAGCAGTTCTTC
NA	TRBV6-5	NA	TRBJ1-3	CASSISSGNTIYF	TGTGCCAGCAGTATTAGCTCTGGAAACACCATATATTTT
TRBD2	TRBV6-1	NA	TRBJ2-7	CASSVARGGDPYEQYF	TGTGCCAGCAGTGTCGCGCGGGGGGGCGACCCCTACGAGCAGTACTTC
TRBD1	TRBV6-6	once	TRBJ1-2	CASSPTGDDGYTF	TGTGCCAGCAGCCCAACAGGGGATGATGGCTACACCTTC
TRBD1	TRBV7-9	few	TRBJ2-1	CASSSWTGYNEQFF	TGTGCCAGCAGCTCCTGGACAGGGTACAATGAGCAGTTCTTC
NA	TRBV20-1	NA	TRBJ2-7	CSIGRAYEQYF	TGCAGTATCGGCAGGGCCTACGAGCAGTACTTC
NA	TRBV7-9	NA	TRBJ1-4	CASSFGQLVNEKLFF	TGTGCCAGCAGCTTTGGCCAACTAGTTAATGAAAAACTGTTTTTT
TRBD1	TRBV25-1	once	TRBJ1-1	CASRGQGLSNTEAFF	TGTGCCAGCAGGGGACAGGGCCTCTCGAACACTGAAGCTTTCTTT
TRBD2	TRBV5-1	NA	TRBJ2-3	CASSFGSGRIHTQYF	TGCGCCAGCAGCTTCGGTAGCGGGAGGATTCATACGCAGTATTTT
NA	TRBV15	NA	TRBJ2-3	CATSRVAADTQYF	TGTGCCACCAGCAGAGTAGCGGCAGATACGCAGTATTTT
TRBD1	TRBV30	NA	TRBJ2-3	CAWDRGLSTDTQYF	TGTGCCTGGGACAGGGGGCTTTCCACAGATACGCAGTATTTT
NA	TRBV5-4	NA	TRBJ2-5	CASSFTHQETQYF	TGTGCCAGCAGCTTCACACACCAAGAGACCCAGTACTTC
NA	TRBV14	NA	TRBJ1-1	CASSPIYRAAGAFF	TGTGCCAGCAGCCCAATATACAGGGCCGCTGGAGCTTTCTTT
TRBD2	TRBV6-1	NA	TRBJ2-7	CASSVLTSRNYEQYF	TGTGCCAGCAGTGTACTGACTAGCAGAAACTACGAGCAGTACTTC
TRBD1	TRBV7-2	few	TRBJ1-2	CASSFRGQGTSSYTF	TGTGCCAGCAGCTTCCGGGGACAGGGGACGAGTAGCTACACCTTC
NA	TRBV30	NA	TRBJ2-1	CAWRVAQGRSSYNEQFF	TGTGCCTGGAGGGTTGCTCAGGGGCGAAGCTCCTACAATGAGCAGTTCTTC
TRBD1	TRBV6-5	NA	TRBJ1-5	CASSPRTGGSRPQHF	TGTGCCAGCAGTCCTAGGACAGGGGGCAGTAGGCCCCAGCATTTT
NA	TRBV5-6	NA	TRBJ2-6	CASSPGAGANVLTF	TGTGCCAGCAGCCCAGGGGCTGGGGCCAACGTCCTGACTTTC
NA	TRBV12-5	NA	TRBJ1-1	CASAPRGGVAEAFF	TGTGCTAGTGCCCCAAGGGGGGGGGTTGCTGAAGCTTTCTTT
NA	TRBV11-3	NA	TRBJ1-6	CASSSDSDSPLHF	TGTGCCAGCAGCTCGGACTCTGATTCACCCCTCCACTTT
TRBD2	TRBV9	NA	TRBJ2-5	CASSVAWEGETQYF	TGTGCCAGCAGCGTAGCTTGGGAGGGCGAGACCCAGTACTTC
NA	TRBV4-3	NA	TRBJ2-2	CASRRQAGSPGELFF	TGCGCCAGCAGAAGGCAGGCAGGGTCCCCGGGGGAGCTGTTTTTT
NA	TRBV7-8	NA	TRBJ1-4	CASSPRQATNEKLFF	TGTGCCAGCAGCCCTAGACAGGCAACTAATGAAAAACTGTTTTTT